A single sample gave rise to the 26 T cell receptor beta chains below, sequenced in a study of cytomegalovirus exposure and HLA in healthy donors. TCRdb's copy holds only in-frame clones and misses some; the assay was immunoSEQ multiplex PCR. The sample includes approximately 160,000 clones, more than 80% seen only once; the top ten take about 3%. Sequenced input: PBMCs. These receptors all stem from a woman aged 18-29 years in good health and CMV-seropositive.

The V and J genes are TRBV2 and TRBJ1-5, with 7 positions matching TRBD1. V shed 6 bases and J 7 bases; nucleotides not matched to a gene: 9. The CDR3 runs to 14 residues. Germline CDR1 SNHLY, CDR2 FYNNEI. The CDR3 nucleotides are TGTGCCAGCAGCGATCAGGGGGATTTGCAGCCCCAGCATTTT. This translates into CASSDQGDLQPQHF.

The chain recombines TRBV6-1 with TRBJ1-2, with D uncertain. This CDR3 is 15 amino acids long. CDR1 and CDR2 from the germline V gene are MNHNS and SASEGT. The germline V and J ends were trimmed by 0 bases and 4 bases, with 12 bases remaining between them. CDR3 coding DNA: TGTGCCAGCAGTGAAGCGCAAGGCAGAGGCTATGGCTACACCTTC. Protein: CASSEAQGRGYGYTF.

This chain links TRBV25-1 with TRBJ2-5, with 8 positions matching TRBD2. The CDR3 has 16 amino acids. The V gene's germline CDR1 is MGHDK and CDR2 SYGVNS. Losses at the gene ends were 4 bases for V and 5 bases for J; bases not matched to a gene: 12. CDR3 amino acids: CASSVPRAGVEETQYF. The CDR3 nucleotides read TGTGCCAGCAGTGTCCCGAGAGCGGGAGTGGAGGAGACCCAGTACTTC.

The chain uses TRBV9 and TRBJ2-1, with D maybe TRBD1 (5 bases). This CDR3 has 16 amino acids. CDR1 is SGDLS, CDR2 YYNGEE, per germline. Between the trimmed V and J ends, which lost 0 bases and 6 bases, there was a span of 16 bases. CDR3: CASSVDNRFVGNEQFF. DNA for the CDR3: TGTGCCAGCAGCGTAGATAACAGGTTTGTGGGCAATGAGCAGTTCTTC.

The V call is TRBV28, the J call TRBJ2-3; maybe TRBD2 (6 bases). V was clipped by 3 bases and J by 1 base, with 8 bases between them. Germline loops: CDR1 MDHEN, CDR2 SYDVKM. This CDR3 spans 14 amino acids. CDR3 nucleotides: TGTGCCAGCAGTTTGGGGGGACGCACAGATACGCAGTATTTT. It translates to CASSLGGRTDTQYF.

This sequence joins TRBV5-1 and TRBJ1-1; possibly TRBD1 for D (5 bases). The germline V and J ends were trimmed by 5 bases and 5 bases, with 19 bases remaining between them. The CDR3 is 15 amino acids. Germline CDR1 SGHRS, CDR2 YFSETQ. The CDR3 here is CASRPLQGRGTEAFF. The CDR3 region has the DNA TGCGCCAGCAGGCCGCTCCAGGGAAGGGGTACTGAAGCTTTCTTT.

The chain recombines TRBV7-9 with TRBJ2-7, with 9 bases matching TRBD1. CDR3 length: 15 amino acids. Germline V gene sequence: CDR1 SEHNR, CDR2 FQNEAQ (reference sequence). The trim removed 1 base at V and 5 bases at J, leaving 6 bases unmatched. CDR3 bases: TGTGCCAGCAGCTTAGGGGACAGGGCTTTCGACGAGCAGTACTTC. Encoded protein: CASSLGDRAFDEQYF.

CDR3 in amino acids: CASSRWGTGLQETQYF. The CDR3 DNA follows: TGTGCCAGCAGCCGATGGGGGACAGGGCTACAAGAGACCCAGTACTTC. This chain uses TRBV27 with TRBJ2-5; 9 bases agree with TRBD1. The germline V gene has CDR1 MNHEY and CDR2 SMNVEV (reference sequence). V dropped 6 bases and J dropped 2; count of bases not matched to a gene: 10. This CDR3 has 16 amino acids.

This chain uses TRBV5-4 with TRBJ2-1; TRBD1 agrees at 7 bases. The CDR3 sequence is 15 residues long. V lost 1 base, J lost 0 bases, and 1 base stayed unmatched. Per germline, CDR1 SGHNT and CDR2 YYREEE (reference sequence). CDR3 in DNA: TGTGCCAGCAGCTTGCGACAGGGCTCCTACAATGAGCAGTTCTTC. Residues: CASSLRQGSYNEQFF.

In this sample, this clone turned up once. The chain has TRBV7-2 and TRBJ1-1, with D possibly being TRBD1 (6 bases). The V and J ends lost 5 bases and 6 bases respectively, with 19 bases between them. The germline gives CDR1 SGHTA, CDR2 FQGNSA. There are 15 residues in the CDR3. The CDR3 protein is CASSPRGPGAPEAFF. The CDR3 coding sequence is TGTGCCAGCAGCCCTCGTGGTCCAGGGGCCCCTGAAGCTTTCTTT.

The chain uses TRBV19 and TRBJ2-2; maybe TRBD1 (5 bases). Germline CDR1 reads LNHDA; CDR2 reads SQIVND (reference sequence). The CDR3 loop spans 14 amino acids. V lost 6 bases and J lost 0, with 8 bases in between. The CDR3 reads CASRDTANTGELFF. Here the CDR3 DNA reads TGTGCCAGTAGGGACACCGCGAACACCGGGGAGCTGTTTTTT.

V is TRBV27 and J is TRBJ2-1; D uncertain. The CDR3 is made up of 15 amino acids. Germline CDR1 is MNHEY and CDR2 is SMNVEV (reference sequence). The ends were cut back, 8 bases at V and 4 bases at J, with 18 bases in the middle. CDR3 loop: CASGVGLPPYNEQFF. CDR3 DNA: TGTGCCAGCGGAGTGGGTCTCCCTCCGTACAATGAGCAGTTCTTC.

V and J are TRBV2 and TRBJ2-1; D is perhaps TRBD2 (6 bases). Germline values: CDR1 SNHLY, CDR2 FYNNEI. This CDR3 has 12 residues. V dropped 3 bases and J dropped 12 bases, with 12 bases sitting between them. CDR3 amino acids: CASSERRVGQFF. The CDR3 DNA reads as TGTGCCAGCAGTGAGAGGAGGGTGGGGCAGTTCTTC.

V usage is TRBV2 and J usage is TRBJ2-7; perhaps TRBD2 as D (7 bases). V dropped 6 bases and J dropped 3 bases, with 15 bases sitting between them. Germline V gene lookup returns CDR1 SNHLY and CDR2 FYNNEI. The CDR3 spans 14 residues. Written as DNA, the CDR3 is TGTGCCAGCAGACCTCGGGGGGCGCACTACGAGCAGTACTTC. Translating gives CASRPRGAHYEQYF.

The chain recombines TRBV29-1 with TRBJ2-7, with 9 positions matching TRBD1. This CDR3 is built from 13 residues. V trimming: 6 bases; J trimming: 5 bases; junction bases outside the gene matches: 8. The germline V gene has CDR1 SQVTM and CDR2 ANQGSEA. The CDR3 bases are TGCAGCGTCCGGGACAGGGTCCTCGACGAGCAGTACTTC. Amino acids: CSVRDRVLDEQYF.

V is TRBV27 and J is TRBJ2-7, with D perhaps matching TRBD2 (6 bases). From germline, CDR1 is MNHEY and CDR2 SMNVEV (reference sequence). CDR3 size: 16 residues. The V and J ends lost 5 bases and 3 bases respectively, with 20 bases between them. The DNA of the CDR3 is TGTGCCAGCAGTGCCCCCCGATCGGGAGCGAACTACGAGCAGTACTTC. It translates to CASSAPRSGANYEQYF.

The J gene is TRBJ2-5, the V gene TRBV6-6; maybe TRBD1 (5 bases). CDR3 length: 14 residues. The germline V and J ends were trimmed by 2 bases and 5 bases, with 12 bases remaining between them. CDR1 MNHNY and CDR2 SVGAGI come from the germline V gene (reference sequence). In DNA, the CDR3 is TGTGCCAGCAGTTACGGCAGGGCCAGCGAGACCCAGTACTTC. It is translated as CASSYGRASETQYF.

DNA for the CDR3: TGTGCCAGCAGTTTTGGGGGCGCCTTTGGCTACACCTTC. Protein sequence: CASSFGGAFGYTF. The chain recombines TRBV27 with TRBJ1-2; TRBD1 might be the D (6 bases). Per the germline V gene, CDR1 is MNHEY and CDR2 is SMNVEV (reference sequence). The CDR3 length is 13 residues. V was clipped by 3 bases and J by 7 bases, with 12 bases between them.

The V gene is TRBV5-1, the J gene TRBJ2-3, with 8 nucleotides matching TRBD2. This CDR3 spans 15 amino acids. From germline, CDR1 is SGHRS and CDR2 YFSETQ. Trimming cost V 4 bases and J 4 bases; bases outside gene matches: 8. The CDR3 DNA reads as TGCGCCAGCAGCCCACTCGGCGGGAGGTCAGATACGCAGTATTTT. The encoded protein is CASSPLGGRSDTQYF.

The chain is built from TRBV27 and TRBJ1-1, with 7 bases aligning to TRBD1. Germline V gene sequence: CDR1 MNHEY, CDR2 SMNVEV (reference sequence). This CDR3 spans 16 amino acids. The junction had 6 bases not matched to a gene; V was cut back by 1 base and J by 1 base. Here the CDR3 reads CASSLYRTGQNTEAFF. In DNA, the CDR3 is TGTGCCAGCAGTTTATATAGGACAGGCCAGAACACTGAAGCTTTCTTT.

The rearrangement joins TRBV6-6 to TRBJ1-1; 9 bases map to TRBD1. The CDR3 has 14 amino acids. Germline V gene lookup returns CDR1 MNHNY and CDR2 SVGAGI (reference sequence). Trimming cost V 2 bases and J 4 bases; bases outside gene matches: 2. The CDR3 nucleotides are TGTGCCAGCAGTTACCCGGGACAGGGCACTGAAGCTTTCTTT. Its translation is CASSYPGQGTEAFF.

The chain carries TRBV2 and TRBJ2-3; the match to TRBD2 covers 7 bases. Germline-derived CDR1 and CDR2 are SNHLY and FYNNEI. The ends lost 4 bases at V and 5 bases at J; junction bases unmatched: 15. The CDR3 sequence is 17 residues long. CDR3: CASSGSSSGARGDTQYF. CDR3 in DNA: TGTGCCAGCAGTGGCTCATCCAGCGGGGCGAGGGGAGATACGCAGTATTTT.

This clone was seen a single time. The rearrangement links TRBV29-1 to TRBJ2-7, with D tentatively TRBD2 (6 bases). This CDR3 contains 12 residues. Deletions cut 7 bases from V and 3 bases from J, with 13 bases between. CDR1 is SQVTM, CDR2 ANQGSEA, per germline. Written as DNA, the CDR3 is TGCAGCGCCGGGACTGATTTCTACGAGCAGTACTTC. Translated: CSAGTDFYEQYF.

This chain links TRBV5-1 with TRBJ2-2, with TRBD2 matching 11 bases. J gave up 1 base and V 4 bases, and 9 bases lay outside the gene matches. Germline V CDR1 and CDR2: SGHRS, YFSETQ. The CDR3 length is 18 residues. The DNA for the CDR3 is TGCGCCAGCAGCGCCGACACTGGACTAGCGGGGAACACCGGGGAGCTGTTTTTT. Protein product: CASSADTGLAGNTGELFF.

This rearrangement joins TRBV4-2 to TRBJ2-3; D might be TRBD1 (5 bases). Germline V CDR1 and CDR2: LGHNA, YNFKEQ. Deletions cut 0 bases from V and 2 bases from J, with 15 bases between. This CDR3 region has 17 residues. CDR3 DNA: TGTGCCAGCAGCCAAGACTGGCAGGGTCTTAACACAGATACGCAGTATTTT. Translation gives CASSQDWQGLNTDTQYF.

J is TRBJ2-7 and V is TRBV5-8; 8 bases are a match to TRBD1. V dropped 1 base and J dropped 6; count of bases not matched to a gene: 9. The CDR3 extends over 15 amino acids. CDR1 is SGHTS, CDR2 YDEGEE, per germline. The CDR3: CASSLFGQGVGEQYF. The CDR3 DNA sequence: TGTGCCAGCAGCTTGTTTGGACAGGGAGTTGGCGAGCAGTACTTC.